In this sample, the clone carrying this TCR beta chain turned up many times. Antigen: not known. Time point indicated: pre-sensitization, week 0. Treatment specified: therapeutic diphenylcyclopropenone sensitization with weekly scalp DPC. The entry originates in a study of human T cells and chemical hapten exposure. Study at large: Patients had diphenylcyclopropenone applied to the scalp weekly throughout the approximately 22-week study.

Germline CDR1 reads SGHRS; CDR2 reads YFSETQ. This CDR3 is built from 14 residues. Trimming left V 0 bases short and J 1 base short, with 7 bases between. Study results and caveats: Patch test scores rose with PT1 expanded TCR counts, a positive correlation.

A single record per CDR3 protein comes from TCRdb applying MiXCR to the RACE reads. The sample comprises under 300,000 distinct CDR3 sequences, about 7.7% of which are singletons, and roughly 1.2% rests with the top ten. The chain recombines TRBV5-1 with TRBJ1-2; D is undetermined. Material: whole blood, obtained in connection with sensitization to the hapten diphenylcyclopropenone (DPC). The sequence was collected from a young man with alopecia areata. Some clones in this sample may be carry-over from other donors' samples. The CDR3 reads CASSLAGLNYGYTF. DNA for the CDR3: TGCGCCAGCAGCTTGGCTGGGCTTAACTATGGCTACACCTTC.